This TCR beta chain was identified during a study of PD-1 blockade in classical Hodgkin lymphoma. Time point defined: cycle 4 day 1 (C4D1), after more than 5 weeks of nivolumab. Every patient experienced relapse after autologous stem cell transplantation, and brentuximab vedotin exposure varied. Negative selection with magnets was how CD8+ T cells were isolated from the thawed PBMCs. The data were produced by immunoSEQ multiplex PCR, yet TCRdb's version contains in-frame clones alone and is incomplete. Of 15,000 to 25,000 clones listed, roughly nine tenths are singletons. The CDR3 is 18 amino acids. The V gene's germline CDR1 is SGHAT and CDR2 FQNNGV. The V gene end was trimmed by 0 bases and the J gene end by 4 bases; junction bases not matched to a gene: 8.

The chain has TRBV11-2 and TRBJ2-1, with 11 bases aligning to TRBD2. Here the sequenced sample was CD8+ T cells from blood, taken before the fourth cycle of nivolumab. The source is a human donor with classical Hodgkin lymphoma. The CDR3 is CASSLDMASGRFYNEQFF. The DNA for the CDR3 is TGTGCCAGCAGCTTAGATATGGCTAGCGGGAGGTTTTACAATGAGCAGTTCTTC.